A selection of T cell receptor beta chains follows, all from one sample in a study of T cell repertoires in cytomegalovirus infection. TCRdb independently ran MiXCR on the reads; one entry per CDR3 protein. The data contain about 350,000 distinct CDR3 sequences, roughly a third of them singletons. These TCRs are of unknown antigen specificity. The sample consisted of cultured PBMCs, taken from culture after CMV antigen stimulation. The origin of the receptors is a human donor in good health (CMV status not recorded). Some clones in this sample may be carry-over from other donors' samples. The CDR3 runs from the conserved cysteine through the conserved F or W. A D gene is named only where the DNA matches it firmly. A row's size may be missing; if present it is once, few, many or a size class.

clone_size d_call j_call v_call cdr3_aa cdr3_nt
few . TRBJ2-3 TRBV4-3 CASSQDPTDTDTQYF TGCGCCAGCAGCCAAGATCCCACAGACACAGATACGCAGTATTTT
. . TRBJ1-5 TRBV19 CASSTRTRNQPQHF TGTGCCAGTAGTACACGAACCCGCAATCAGCCCCAGCATTTT
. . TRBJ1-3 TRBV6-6 CASSPIIGPGNTIYF TGTGCCAGCAGTCCCATAATAGGTCCTGGAAACACCATATATTTT
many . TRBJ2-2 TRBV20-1 CSASRGGELFF TGCAGTGCTAGCCGAGGGGGGGAGCTGTTTTTT
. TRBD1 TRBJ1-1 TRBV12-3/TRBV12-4 CASSFQDRDPEAFF TGTGCCAGCAGTTTTCAAGACAGGGACCCTGAAGCTTTCTTT
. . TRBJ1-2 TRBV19 CASSLRDSRYGYTF TGTGCCAGTAGTCTTCGTGACAGCCGCTATGGCTACACCTTC
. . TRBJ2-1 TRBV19 CASKVATSFNEQFF TGTGCCAGTAAAGTCGCCACTAGCTTCAATGAGCAGTTCTTC
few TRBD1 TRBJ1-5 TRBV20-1 CSAGGDRLNQPQHF TGCAGTGCCGGTGGGGACAGGCTCAATCAGCCCCAGCATTTT
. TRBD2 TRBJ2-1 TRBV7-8 CASRANSGRAYNEQFF TGTGCCAGCAGAGCCAATAGCGGGAGGGCTTACAATGAGCAGTTCTTC
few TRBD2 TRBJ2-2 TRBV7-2 CASSLSPPGLGSSTGELFF TGTGCCAGCAGCTTATCGCCCCCGGGACTAGGCAGTTCCACCGGGGAGCTGTTTTTT
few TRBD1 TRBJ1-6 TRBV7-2 CASSFRDRDSSPLHF TGTGCCAGCAGCTTCCGGGACAGGGATAGTTCACCCCTCCACTTT
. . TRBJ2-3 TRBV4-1 CASSQDLGRNTDTQYF TGCGCCAGCAGCCAAGATCTGGGGAGGAACACAGATACGCAGTATTTT
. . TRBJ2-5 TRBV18 CASSMDLKETQYF TGTGCCAGCTCAATGGACCTTAAAGAGACCCAGTACTTC
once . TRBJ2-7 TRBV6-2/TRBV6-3 CASSDFGRANEQYF TGTGCCAGCAGTGATTTCGGGAGAGCCAACGAGCAGTACTTC
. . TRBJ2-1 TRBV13 CASSTRGREMEQFF TGTGCCAGCAGCACCCGGGGCAGAGAGATGGAGCAGTTCTTC
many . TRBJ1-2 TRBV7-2 CASSLLGIANYGYTF TGTGCCAGCAGCTTATTAGGGATAGCTAACTATGGCTACACCTTC
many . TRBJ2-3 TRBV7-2 CASSQFSSTSTDTQYF TGTGCCAGCAGCCAATTCTCCAGTACTAGCACAGATACGCAGTATTTT
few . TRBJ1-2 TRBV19 CASSIEKAGYTF TGTGCCAGTAGTATAGAAAAGGCAGGCTACACCTTC
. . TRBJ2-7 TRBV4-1 CASSHGPSSYEQYF TGCGCCAGCAGCCATGGGCCGAGCTCCTACGAGCAGTACTTC
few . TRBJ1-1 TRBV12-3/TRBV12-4 CASRKYGSGPNTEAFF TGTGCCAGCAGAAAATATGGATCCGGCCCGAACACTGAAGCTTTCTTT
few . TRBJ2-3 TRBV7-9 CASSFPLAGYTDTQYF TGTGCCAGCAGCTTTCCCCTGGCGGGATACACAGATACGCAGTATTTT
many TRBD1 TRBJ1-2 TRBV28 CASSRGTGAYGYTF TGTGCCAGCAGTAGAGGGACAGGGGCCTATGGCTACACCTTC
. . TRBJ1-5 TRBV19 CASSFSGTGYSNQPQHF TGTGCCAGTAGTTTCAGTGGGACGGGTTATAGCAATCAGCCCCAGCATTTT
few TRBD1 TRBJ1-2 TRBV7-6 CASSPEDRDYGYTF TGTGCCAGCAGCCCCGAGGACAGGGACTATGGCTACACCTTC
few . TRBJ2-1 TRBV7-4 CASTHRAGGSDEQFF TGTGCCAGCACCCATCGCGCGGGTGGATCGGATGAGCAGTTCTTC
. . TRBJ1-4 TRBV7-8 CASSRKAPPTNEKLFF TGTGCCAGCAGCAGAAAAGCGCCTCCAACTAATGAAAAACTGTTTTTT
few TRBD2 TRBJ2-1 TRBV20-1 CSAKGASGNSYNEQFF TGCAGTGCTAAGGGTGCTAGCGGAAACTCCTACAATGAGCAGTTCTTC
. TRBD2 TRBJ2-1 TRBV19 CASSGRVSYNEQFF TGTGCCAGTAGCGGGAGGGTCTCCTACAATGAGCAGTTCTTC
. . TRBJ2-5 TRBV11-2 CASSFSTASQETQYF TGTGCCAGCAGCTTTTCCACTGCGTCCCAAGAGACCCAGTACTTC
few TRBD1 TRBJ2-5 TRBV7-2 CASSTLDRGLREETQYF TGTGCCAGCAGCACGCTCGACAGGGGGCTAAGAGAAGAGACCCAGTACTTC
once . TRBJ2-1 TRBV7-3 CASSLFPTGSSYNEQFF TGTGCCAGCAGCTTATTCCCAACGGGGAGCTCCTACAATGAGCAGTTCTTC
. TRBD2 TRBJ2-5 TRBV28 CASSLSLAGGQETQYF TGTGCCAGCAGTTTATCGCTAGCGGGGGGACAAGAGACCCAGTACTTC
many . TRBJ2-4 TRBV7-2 CASSLSATLNIQYF TGTGCCAGCAGCTTATCCGCCACCCTAAACATTCAGTACTTC
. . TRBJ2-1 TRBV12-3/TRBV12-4 CASGGRVYNEQFF TGTGCCAGTGGGGGCCGAGTTTACAATGAGCAGTTCTTC
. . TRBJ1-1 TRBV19 CASRTGQWRGPEAFF TGTGCCAGCCGAACCGGACAGTGGCGGGGGCCCGAAGCTTTCTTT
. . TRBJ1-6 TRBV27 CASSLFLGGSYNSPLHF TGTGCCAGCAGTTTATTCCTCGGGGGTTCCTATAATTCACCCCTCCACTTT
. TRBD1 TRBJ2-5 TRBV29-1 CSVEGTGRKTQYF TGCAGCGTTGAGGGGACAGGGAGGAAGACCCAGTACTTC
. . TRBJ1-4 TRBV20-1 CSTEGSEKLFF TGCAGTACCGAGGGAAGTGAAAAACTGTTTTTT
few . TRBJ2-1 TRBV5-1 CASPDRDRELVAGVYNEQFF TGCGCCAGCCCCGACCGGGACAGGGAGTTGGTAGCGGGAGTGTACAATGAGCAGTTCTTC
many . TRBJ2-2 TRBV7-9 CASSRRDGINTGELFF TGTGCCAGCAGCCGCCGGGACGGGATAAACACCGGGGAGCTGTTTTTT
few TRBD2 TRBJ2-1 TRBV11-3 CASSSSGRAGGTYNEQFF TGTGCCAGCAGCTCTAGCGGGAGGGCCGGTGGCACCTACAATGAGCAGTTCTTC
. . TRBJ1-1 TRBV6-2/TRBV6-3 CASSYRQPQTEAFF TGTGCCAGCAGTTACCGACAGCCTCAAACTGAAGCTTTCTTT
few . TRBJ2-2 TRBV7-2 CASTPAWNTGELFF TGTGCCAGCACCCCTGCGTGGAACACCGGGGAGCTGTTTTTT
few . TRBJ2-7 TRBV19 CASSIGAGRHGEQYF TGTGCCAGTAGTATAGGAGCAGGCCGACATGGAGAGCAGTACTTC
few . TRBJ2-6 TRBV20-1 CSAAPPGANVLTF TGCAGTGCTGCCCCTCCTGGGGCCAACGTCCTGACTTTC
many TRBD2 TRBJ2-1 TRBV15 CATSRAGLAGETEQFF TGTGCCACCAGCAGAGCAGGACTAGCGGGAGAGACTGAGCAGTTCTTC
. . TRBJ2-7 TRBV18 CASSPWQGGYEQYF TGTGCCAGCTCACCTTGGCAGGGGGGCTACGAGCAGTACTTC
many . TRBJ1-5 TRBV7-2 CASSFIGFNQPQHF TGTGCCAGCAGCTTCATAGGGTTCAATCAGCCCCAGCATTTT
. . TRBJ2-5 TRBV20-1 CSASRAAQETQYF TGCAGTGCTAGTAGGGCAGCCCAAGAGACCCAGTACTTC
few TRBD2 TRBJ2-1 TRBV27 CASSSGTSGVSSYNEQFF TGTGCCAGCAGTAGCGGGACTAGCGGGGTTAGCTCCTACAATGAGCAGTTCTTC
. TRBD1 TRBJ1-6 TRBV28 CASMMTGDNSPLHF TGTGCCAGCATGATGACAGGGGATAATTCACCCCTCCACTTT
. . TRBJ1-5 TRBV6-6 CASSYSSGTGPQHF TGTGCCAGCAGTTACTCTTCAGGGACCGGGCCCCAGCATTTT
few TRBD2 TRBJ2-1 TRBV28 CASTLWRERNNEQFF TGTGCCAGCACCCTTTGGCGGGAGAGGAACAATGAGCAGTTCTTC
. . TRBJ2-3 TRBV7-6 CASSYPRSDTQYF TGTGCCAGCAGCTACCCTAGATCAGATACGCAGTATTTT